This T cell receptor (beta chain) was captured in a study of T cell changes during pregnancy in multiple sclerosis. The CDR3 is 14 amino acids. Per the germline V gene, CDR1 is SNHLY and CDR2 is FYNNEI. Generated by immunoSEQ multiplex PCR, the TCRdb table keeps only in-frame clones and is missing some. The sample carries 50,000 to 60,000 clones, 80% to 95% recorded once. Remarks on this clone: The germline gene is not matched at one end of the junction; a read error may be the cause.

The sample consisted of CD4+ T cells from peripheral blood mononuclear cells, taken in the second trimester of pregnancy. The origin of this receptor is a female donor with multiple sclerosis, enrolled in a pregnancy study. The V and J genes are TRBV2 and TRBJ1-4; TRBD1 might be the D (5 bases). CDR3 nucleotide sequence: TGTGCCAGCAGGGAAGGGAGGGGTAATGAAAAACTGTTTTTT. Its protein is CASREGRGNEKLFF.